In this sample, the clone carrying this T cell receptor beta chain turned up a few times. Profiling that covered TCR beta VDJ and CDR3 relied on genomic DNA as its template. MiXCR was run by TCRdb on the reads, yielding one entry per CDR3 protein. The data contain about 220,000 distinct CDR3 sequences, 30% to 40% of them singletons. This specimen comes from a study of CD8+CD57+ T cells in acquired aplastic anemia. Across the whole study: Sorted CD4+ and CD8+ cells gave a mean 3.2 ug DNA, range roughly 0.19 to 30 ug. CD4+ cells from healthy donors averaged around 10 million reads.

Germline values: CDR1 MNHNS, CDR2 SASEGT. V was trimmed by 7 bases and J by 2 bases, leaving 12 bases between them. The CDR3 is 15 residues long. Source material: sorted CD4+, CD8+, or CD8+CD57+ T cells (not recorded which) from PBMCs. This sequence originates from a human donor in good health, serving as a control. This chain links TRBV6-1 with TRBJ1-6; TRBD1 is a possible D gene (5 bases). The CDR3 region is CASTPGGTYNSPLHF. DNA for the CDR3: TGTGCCAGCACCCCCGGGGGAACCTATAATTCACCCCTCCACTTT.